Following are 23 T cell receptor beta chains from one sample sequenced in a study of T-cell memory formation after mild COVID-19. TCRdb re-called the 5' RACE reads through MiXCR, storing one row per CDR3 protein. The sample lists 350,000 to 500,000 distinct CDR3 sequences, more than 15% occurring once. The specimen was PBMCs or a T cell subset sorted from them (not recorded which). These receptors were taken from a man aged 18 to 30 who had mild COVID-19 (a few samples of this study predate the infection). Cell type and time point are not known.

The sample holds many counts of this clonotype. The J gene is TRBJ2-1, the V gene TRBV11-2; no definite D call. V dropped 0 bases and J dropped 0 bases, with 9 bases sitting between them. CDR1 is SGHAT, CDR2 FQNNGV, per germline. The CDR3 sequence is 16 residues long. Here the CDR3 reads CASSLDLSSSYNEQFF. The CDR3 bases are TGTGCCAGCAGCTTAGATCTTTCTAGCTCCTACAATGAGCAGTTCTTC.

The CDR3 loop reads CASSQSSSGQGSFF. The CDR3 DNA reads as TGTGCCAGCAGCCAAAGTTCTTCGGGGCAGGGTTCTTTCTTT. This chain uses TRBV3-1 with TRBJ1-1, with D possibly TRBD1 on 5 matching bases. CDR1 LGHDT and CDR2 YNNKEL come from the germline V gene (reference sequence). The length of the CDR3 is 14 residues. V was clipped by 2 bases and J by 12 bases, with 19 bases between them.

In this sample, this clonotype turned up a few times. The chain carries TRBV6-5 and TRBJ2-5; 7 bases line up with TRBD1. Germline CDR1 MNHEY, CDR2 SVGAGI. Losses at the gene ends were 5 bases for V and 3 bases for J; bases not matched to a gene: 18. The CDR3 sequence is 18 residues long. CDR3 region: CASSPYGITGEKEETQYF. The CDR3, as DNA: TGTGCCAGCAGTCCCTATGGAATTACAGGGGAGAAGGAAGAGACCCAGTACTTC.

V and J are TRBV18 and TRBJ2-5, with 8 nucleotides matching TRBD1. The CDR3 spans 12 residues. CDR1 and CDR2 (germline): KGHSH, LQKENI. Trimming removed 4 bases from V and 9 bases from J; junction bases left unmatched: 4. CDR3 DNA: TGTGCCAGCTCACGAGACAGGGGTCCCCAGTACTTC. Translating gives CASSRDRGPQYF.

In this sample, this clonotype turned up a few times. The chain joins TRBV19 to TRBJ1-3; no definite D call. The CDR3 loop spans 13 amino acids. The germline V gene encodes CDR1 LNHDA and CDR2 SQIVND (reference sequence). V lost 3 bases and J lost 8, with 11 bases in between. The CDR3 reads CASSIGEADTIYF. The CDR3 DNA reads as TGTGCCAGTAGTATCGGTGAAGCGGACACCATATATTTT.

The chain has TRBV29-1 and TRBJ2-3, with TRBD1 identical over 8 bases. The ends lost 6 bases at V and 3 bases at J; junction bases unmatched: 5. CDR1 SQVTM and CDR2 ANQGSEA come from the germline V gene. The CDR3 is 13 residues long. The CDR3 nucleotides read TGCAGCGTAAGACAGGGGTTAACAGATACGCAGTATTTT. This gives the protein CSVRQGLTDTQYF.

This clonotype appeared many times. The chain recombines TRBV29-1 with TRBJ2-2, with 8 bases lining up with TRBD1. Germline assignment: CDR1 SQVTM and CDR2 ANQGSEA. The CDR3 has 12 residues. V lost 6 bases, J lost 5 bases, and 2 bases stayed unmatched. The CDR3 region has the DNA TGCAGCGTCAGGACAGGGACCGGGGAGCTGTTTTTT. Translation gives CSVRTGTGELFF.

The genes are TRBV4-2 and TRBJ2-3, with unresolved D. This CDR3 has 14 residues. V dropped 0 bases and J dropped 4 bases, with 8 bases sitting between them. Germline V CDR1 and CDR2: LGHNA, YNFKEQ. The CDR3 reads CASSQESGADTQYF. Here the CDR3 DNA reads TGTGCCAGCAGCCAAGAGTCCGGCGCAGATACGCAGTATTTT.

The chain has TRBV4-3 and TRBJ1-2, with 7 bases identical to TRBD1. The germline V gene has CDR1 LGHNA and CDR2 YSLEER. This CDR3 has 13 residues. The J segment lost 8 bases and the V segment lost 4 bases, leaving 7 bases of the junction unmatched. In nucleotides, the CDR3 is TGCGCCAGCAGCCGTGAGGGGGCGCAAGGCTACACCTTC. It encodes CASSREGAQGYTF.

The V call is TRBV12-3 or TRBV12-4, the J call TRBJ2-6; D remains unclear. The length of the CDR3 is 15 residues. V lost 7 bases, J lost 0 bases, and 10 bases lay in between. In DNA form, the CDR3 reads TGTGCCAGCACCTCCTCCCGCTCTGGGGCCAACGTCCTGACTTTC. It codes for CASTSSRSGANVLTF.

This clonotype has a handful of counts. V and J are TRBV10-3 and TRBJ2-7, with 7 nucleotides matching TRBD1. This CDR3 contains 14 residues. J lost 6 bases, V lost 3 bases, and 8 bases had no gene match. Germline CDR1 is ENHRY and CDR2 is SYGVKD. Here the CDR3 DNA reads TGTGCCATCAGTGACCTCAAACAGGGGTCCGAGCAGTACGTC. Its protein is CAISDLKQGSEQYV.

The chain combines TRBV2 with TRBJ1-2; TRBD1 might be the D (5 bases). The CDR3 is 13 amino acids. Germline V gene data show CDR1 as SNHLY and CDR2 as FYNNEI. V lost 6 bases and J lost 5, with 13 bases in between. As DNA, the CDR3 is TGTGCCAGCAGGGCCGGGGGAGATTATGGCTACACCTTC. Translating gives CASRAGGDYGYTF.

This clonotype was counted only a few times. The chain couples TRBV20-1 to TRBJ2-1, with D perhaps TRBD2 (7 bases). The germline V gene has CDR1 DFQATT and CDR2 SNEGSKA (reference sequence). This CDR3 has 13 residues. Trimming pared 7 bases from V and 4 bases from J, leaving 14 bases between. CDR3 DNA sequence: TGCAGTGTTACACGGGGGGCATACAATGAGCAGTTCTTC. It codes for CSVTRGAYNEQFF.

This clonotype was counted a single time. The rearrangement joins TRBV7-9 to TRBJ1-2; D is possibly TRBD1 (5 bases). Germline CDR1 reads SEHNR; CDR2 reads FQNEAQ (reference sequence). The CDR3 is 17 residues long. V was clipped by 3 bases and J by 4 bases, with 21 bases between them. CDR3 nucleotide sequence: TGTGCCAGCAGCTTCGGAATCCCGGGACGGATTTTCTATGGCTACACCTTC. Its protein is CASSFGIPGRIFYGYTF.

This clonotype was counted between two and nine times. This sequence joins TRBV15 and TRBJ1-1; 7 nucleotides line up with TRBD1. This CDR3 contains 18 residues. After removal of 1 base from V and 1 base from J, the junction contained 12 bases not matched to a gene. Germline lookup yields CDR1 LNHNV and CDR2 YYDKDF (reference sequence). CDR3 residues: CATSRGRDSHSSNTEAFF. The CDR3, as DNA: TGTGCCACCAGCAGAGGCCGGGACAGCCACTCCTCGAACACTGAAGCTTTCTTT.

V and J are TRBV3-1 and TRBJ1-1; no clear D. Trimming shortened V by 0 bases and J by 3 bases, and 8 bases separated the two germline ends. CDR3 length: 14 amino acids. Germline loops: CDR1 LGHDT, CDR2 YNNKEL (reference sequence). CDR3 region: CASSQDLRDTEAFF. The CDR3 nucleotides read TGTGCCAGCAGCCAAGATTTAAGGGACACTGAAGCTTTCTTT. Full variable domain (rest looked up from reference TRBV3-1 and TRBJ1-1): DTAVSQTPKYLVTQMGNDKSIKCEQNLGHDTMYWYKQDSKKFLKIMFSYNNKELIINETVPNRFSPKSPDKAHLNLHINSLELGDSAVYFCASSQDLRDTEAFFGQGTRLTVV.

The sample holds a few counts of this clonotype. CDR3 loop: CASSLIGPGDGANVLTF. In nucleotides, the CDR3 is TGTGCCAGCAGCTTGATTGGTCCAGGGGACGGGGCCAACGTCCTGACTTTC. The genes are TRBV5-6 and TRBJ2-6; TRBD1 is a possible D gene (6 bases). Trimming removed 1 base from V and 4 bases from J, with 15 bases in between. The CDR3 covers 17 residues. Germline V gene sequence: CDR1 SGHDT, CDR2 YYEEEE.

The genes are TRBV20-1 and TRBJ2-3, with a possible D match to TRBD2 (7 bases). The CDR3 covers 13 residues. The germline V gene encodes CDR1 DFQATT and CDR2 SNEGSKA (reference sequence). V lost 3 bases and J 8 bases, leaving 15 bases between the germline ends. The chain's CDR3 is CSASVRAGATQYF. The CDR3 DNA follows: TGCAGTGCTAGCGTAAGGGCGGGGGCTACGCAGTATTTT.

This clonotype was seen more than once but under ten times. The J gene is TRBJ2-1, the V gene TRBV7-6, with 8 bases identical to TRBD2. The length of the CDR3 is 16 residues. CDR1 is SGHVS and CDR2 is FNYEAQ in the germline V gene. With 2 bases clipped from V and 3 bases from J, the junction kept 6 bases outside the gene matches. CDR3 loop: CASSLSRGGLYNEQFF. CDR3 DNA sequence: TGTGCCAGCAGCTTATCCCGGGGGGGTCTCTACAATGAGCAGTTCTTC.

This clonotype was detected a few times. The genes are TRBV15 and TRBJ1-4, with 7 bases fitting TRBD1. The CDR3 totals 18 residues. V dropped 5 bases and J dropped 0; count of bases not matched to a gene: 12. Per the germline V gene, CDR1 is LNHNV and CDR2 is YYDKDF (reference sequence). DNA for the CDR3: TGTGCCACCAGCCGCGGACAGGTTCAATTTGCAACTAATGAAAAACTGTTTTTT. It specifies CATSRGQVQFATNEKLFF.

The V gene is TRBV11-2, the J gene TRBJ1-4; 9 bases align to TRBD1. CDR3 length equals 14 residues. J gave up 7 bases and V 4 bases, and 4 bases lay outside the gene matches. Germline lookup yields CDR1 SGHAT and CDR2 FQNNGV. The CDR3 spells CASSSGTGPEKLFF. DNA for the CDR3: TGTGCCAGCAGCTCCGGGACAGGGCCTGAAAAACTGTTTTTT.

This CDR3 reads CASIGKGTEAFF. The CDR3 DNA reads TGCGCCAGCATTGGTAAGGGCACTGAAGCTTTCTTT. V gene TRBV4-1 combines with J gene TRBJ1-1; D remains ambiguous. Germline CDR1 reads MGHRA; CDR2 reads YSYEKL. The CDR3 length is 12 residues. Trimming left V 7 bases short and J 4 bases short, with 10 bases between.

This sequence joins TRBV20-1 and TRBJ1-5, with 11 bases identical to TRBD1. Germline assignment: CDR1 DFQATT and CDR2 SNEGSKA (reference sequence). V shed 6 bases, J shed 1 base, and the junction held 11 bases outside the gene matches. CDR3 size: 17 residues. CDR3 coding DNA: TGCAGTGCCGCGTCGGGACAGGGGGATGGGAGCAATCAGCCCCAGCATTTT. It encodes CSAASGQGDGSNQPQHF.